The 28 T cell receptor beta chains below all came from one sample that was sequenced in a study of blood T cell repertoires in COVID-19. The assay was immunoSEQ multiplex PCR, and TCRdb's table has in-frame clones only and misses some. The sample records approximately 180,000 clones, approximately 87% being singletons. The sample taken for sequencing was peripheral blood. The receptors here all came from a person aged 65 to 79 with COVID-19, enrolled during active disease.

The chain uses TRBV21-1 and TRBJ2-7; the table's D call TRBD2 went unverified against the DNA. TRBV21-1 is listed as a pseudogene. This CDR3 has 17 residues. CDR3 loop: CASSVPNSGRKTYEQYF. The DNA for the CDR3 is TGTGCCAGCAGCGTCCCTAACAGCGGCCGAAAGACTTACGAGCAGTACTTC.

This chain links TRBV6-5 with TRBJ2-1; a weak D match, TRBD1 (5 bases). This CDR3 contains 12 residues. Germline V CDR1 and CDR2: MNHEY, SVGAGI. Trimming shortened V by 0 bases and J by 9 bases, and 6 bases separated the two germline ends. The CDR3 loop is CASSYSGAEQFF. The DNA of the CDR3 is TGTGCCAGCAGTTACTCTGGGGCTGAGCAGTTCTTC.

The CDR3 loop is CASRTGVETQYF. CDR3 DNA sequence: TGCGCCAGCAGAACAGGGGTGGAGACCCAGTACTTC. The V gene is TRBV5-1, the J gene TRBJ2-5, with 7 bases that match TRBD1. After removal of 5 bases from V and 5 bases from J, the junction contained 3 bases not matched to a gene. Germline-derived CDR1 and CDR2 are SGHRS and YFSETQ. CDR3 size: 12 residues. Based on the CDR3 plus reference TRBV5-1 and TRBJ2-5, the full variable domain is KAGVTQTPRYLIKTRGQQVTLSCSPISGHRSVSWYQQTPGQGLQFLFEYFSETQRNKGNFPGRFSGRQFSNSRSEMNVSTLELGDSALYLCASRTGVETQYFGPGTRLLVL.

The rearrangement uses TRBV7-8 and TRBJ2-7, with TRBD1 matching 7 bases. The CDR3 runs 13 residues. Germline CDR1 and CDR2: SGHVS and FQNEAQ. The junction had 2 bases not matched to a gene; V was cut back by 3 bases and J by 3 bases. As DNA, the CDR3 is TGTGCCAGCAGCTTGGGACAGCTCTACGAGCAGTACTTC. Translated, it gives CASSLGQLYEQYF. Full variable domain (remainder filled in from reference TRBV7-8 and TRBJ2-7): GAGVSQSPRYKVAKRGQDVALRCDPISGHVSLFWYQQALGQGPEFLTYFQNEAQLDKSGLPSDRFFAERPEGSVSTLKIQRTQQEDSAVYLCASSLGQLYEQYFGPGTRLTVT.

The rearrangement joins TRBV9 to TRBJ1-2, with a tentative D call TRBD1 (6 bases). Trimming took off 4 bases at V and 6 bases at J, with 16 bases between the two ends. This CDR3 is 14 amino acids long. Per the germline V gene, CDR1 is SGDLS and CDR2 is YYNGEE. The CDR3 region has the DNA TGTGCCAGCAGCCTACAGGGCTCCAGGGATGGCTACACCTTC. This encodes CASSLQGSRDGYTF.

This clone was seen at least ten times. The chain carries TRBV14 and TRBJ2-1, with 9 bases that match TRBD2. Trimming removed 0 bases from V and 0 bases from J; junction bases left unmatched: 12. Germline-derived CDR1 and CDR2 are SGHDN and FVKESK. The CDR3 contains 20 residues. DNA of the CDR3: TGTGCCAGCAGCCAAGAAGGACAGAGCGGGGGGCCGTACTCCTACAATGAGCAGTTCTTC. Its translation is CASSQEGQSGGPYSYNEQFF.

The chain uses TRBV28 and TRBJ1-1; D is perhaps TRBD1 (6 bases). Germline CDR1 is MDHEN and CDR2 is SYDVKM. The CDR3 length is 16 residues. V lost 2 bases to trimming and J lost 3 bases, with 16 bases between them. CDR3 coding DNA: TGTGCCAGCAGTTTAGAAGACAGGATTGGACACACTGAAGCTTTCTTT. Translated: CASSLEDRIGHTEAFF.

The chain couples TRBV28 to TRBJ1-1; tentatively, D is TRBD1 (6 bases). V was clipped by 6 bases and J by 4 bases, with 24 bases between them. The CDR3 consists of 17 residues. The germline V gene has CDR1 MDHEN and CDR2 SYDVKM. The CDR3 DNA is TGTGCCAGCAGCCGAATACAGGGAGGGAAGGCGGTCACTGAAGCTTTCTTT. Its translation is CASSRIQGGKAVTEAFF.

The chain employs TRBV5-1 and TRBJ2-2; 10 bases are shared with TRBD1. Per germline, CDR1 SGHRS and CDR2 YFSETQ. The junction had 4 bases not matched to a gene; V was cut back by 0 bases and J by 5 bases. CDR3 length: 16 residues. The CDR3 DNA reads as TGCGCCAGCAGCTTGGCGGGGACAGGGGTTACCGGGGAGCTGTTTTTT. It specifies CASSLAGTGVTGELFF.

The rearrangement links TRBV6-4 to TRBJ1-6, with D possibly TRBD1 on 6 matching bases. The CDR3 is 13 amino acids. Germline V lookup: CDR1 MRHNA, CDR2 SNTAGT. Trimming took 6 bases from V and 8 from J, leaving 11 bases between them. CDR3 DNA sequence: TGTGCCAGCAGCCTCCGGACAGATTCACCCCTCCACTTT. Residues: CASSLRTDSPLHF.

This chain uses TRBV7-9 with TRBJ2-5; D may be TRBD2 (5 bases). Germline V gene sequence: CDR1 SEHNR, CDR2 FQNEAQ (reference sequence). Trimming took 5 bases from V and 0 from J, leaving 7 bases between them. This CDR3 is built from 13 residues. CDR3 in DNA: TGTGCCAGCAGCCTTAGCGACCAAGAGACCCAGTACTTC. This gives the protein CASSLSDQETQYF.

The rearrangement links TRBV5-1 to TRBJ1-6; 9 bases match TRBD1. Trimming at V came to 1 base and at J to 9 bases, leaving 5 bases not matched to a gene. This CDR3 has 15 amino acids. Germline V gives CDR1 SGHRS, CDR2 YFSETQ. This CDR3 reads CASSLSQGAVSPLHF. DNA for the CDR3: TGCGCCAGCAGCTTGTCACAGGGGGCGGTTTCACCCCTCCACTTT.

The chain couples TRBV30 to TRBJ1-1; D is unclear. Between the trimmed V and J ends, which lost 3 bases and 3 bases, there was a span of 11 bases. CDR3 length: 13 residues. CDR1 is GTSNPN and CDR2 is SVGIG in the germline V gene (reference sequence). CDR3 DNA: TGTGCCTGGAGGACTCACGAGGACACTGAAGCTTTCTTT. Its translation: CAWRTHEDTEAFF.

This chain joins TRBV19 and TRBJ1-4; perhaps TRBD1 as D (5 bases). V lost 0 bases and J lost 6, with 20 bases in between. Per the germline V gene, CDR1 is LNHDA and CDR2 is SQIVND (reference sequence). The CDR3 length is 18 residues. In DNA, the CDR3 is TGTGCCAGTAGTATAGATCGAGCCGCAGGGATCATATATGAAAAACTGTTTTTT. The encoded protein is CASSIDRAAGIIYEKLFF.

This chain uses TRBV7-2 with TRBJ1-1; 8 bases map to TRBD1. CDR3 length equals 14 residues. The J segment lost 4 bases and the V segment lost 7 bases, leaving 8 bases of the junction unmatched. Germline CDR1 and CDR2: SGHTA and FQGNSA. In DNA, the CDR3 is TGTGCCAGCACTCGGACAGGGCGGACCACTGAAGCTTTCTTT. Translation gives CASTRTGRTTEAFF.

Here the CDR3 reads CASSLATAMRTEAFF. The DNA of the CDR3 is TGCGCCAGCAGCTTGGCCACCGCGATGAGGACTGAAGCTTTCTTT. The V call is TRBV5-1, the J call TRBJ1-1; D unresolved. V shed 0 bases and J shed 5 bases, with 14 bases lying between them. This CDR3 has 15 residues. Germline CDR1 SGHRS, CDR2 YFSETQ. The variable domain in full, with the rest retrieved from reference TRBV5-1 and TRBJ1-1, is KAGVTQTPRYLIKTRGQQVTLSCSPISGHRSVSWYQQTPGQGLQFLFEYFSETQRNKGNFPGRFSGRQFSNSRSEMNVSTLELGDSALYLCASSLATAMRTEAFFGQGTRLTVV.

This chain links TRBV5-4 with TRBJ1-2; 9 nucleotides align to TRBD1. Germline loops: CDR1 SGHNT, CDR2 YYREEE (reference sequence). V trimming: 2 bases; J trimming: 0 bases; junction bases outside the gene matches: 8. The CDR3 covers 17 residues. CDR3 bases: TGTGCCAGCAGCTTAGGACAGGGGAGTCCAGCTAACTATGGCTACACCTTC. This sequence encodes CASSLGQGSPANYGYTF.

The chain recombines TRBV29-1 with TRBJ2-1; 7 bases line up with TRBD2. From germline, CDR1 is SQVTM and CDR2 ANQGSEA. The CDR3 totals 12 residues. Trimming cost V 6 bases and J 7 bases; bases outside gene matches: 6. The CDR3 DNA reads TGCAGCGTAGCGAGGGAGGGAAATGAGCAGTTCTTC. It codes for CSVAREGNEQFF.

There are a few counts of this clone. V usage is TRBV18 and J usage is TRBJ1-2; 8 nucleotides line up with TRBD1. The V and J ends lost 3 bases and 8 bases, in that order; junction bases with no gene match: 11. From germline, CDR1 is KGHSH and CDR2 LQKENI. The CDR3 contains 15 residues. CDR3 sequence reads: CASSPYFGTGGGYTF. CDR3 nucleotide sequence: TGTGCCAGCTCACCCTATTTCGGGACAGGAGGCGGCTACACCTTC. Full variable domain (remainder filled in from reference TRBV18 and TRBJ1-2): NAGVMQNPRHLVRRRGQEARLRCSPMKGHSHVYWYRQLPEEGLKFMVYLQKENIIDESGMPKERFSAEFPKEGPSILRIQQVVRGDSAAYFCASSPYFGTGGGYTFGSGTRLTVV.

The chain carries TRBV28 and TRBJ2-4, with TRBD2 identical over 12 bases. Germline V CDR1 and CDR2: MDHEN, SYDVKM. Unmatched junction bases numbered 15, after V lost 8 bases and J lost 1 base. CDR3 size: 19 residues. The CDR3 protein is CASRYSSGRAVGAKNIQYF. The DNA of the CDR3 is TGTGCCAGCCGTTACTCTAGCGGGAGGGCCGTTGGGGCCAAAAACATTCAGTACTTC.

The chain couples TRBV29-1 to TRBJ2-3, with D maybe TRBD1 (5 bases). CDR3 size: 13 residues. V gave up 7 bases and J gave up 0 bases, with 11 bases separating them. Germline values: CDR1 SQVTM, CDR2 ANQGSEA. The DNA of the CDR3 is TGCAGCGGGACATCAGCGAGCACAGATACGCAGTATTTT. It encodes CSGTSASTDTQYF.

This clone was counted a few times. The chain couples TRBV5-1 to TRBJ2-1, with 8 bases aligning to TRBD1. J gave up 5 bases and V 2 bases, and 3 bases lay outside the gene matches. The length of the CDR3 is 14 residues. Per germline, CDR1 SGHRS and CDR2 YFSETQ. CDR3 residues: CASSFWDRNNEQFF. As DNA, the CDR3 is TGCGCCAGCAGCTTCTGGGACAGGAACAATGAGCAGTTCTTC.

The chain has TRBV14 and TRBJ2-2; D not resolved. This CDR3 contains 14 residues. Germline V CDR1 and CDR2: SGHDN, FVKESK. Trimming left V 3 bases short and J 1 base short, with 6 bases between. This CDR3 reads CASSHELNTGELFF. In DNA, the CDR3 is TGTGCCAGCAGCCACGAACTGAACACCGGGGAGCTGTTTTTT.

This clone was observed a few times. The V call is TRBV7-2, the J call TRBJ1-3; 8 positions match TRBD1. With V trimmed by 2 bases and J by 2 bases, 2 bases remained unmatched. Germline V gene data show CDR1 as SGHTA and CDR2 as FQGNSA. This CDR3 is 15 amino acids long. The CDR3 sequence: CASSLWTGTGNTIYF. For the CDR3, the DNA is TGTGCCAGCAGCTTATGGACAGGGACTGGAAACACCATATATTTT.

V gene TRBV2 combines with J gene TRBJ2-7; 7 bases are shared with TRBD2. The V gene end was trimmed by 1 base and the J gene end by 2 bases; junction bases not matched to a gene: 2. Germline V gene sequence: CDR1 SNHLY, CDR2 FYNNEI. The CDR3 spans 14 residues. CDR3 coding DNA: TGTGCCAGCAGTGAAGATGGGAGGGCCTACGAGCAGTACTTC. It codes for CASSEDGRAYEQYF.

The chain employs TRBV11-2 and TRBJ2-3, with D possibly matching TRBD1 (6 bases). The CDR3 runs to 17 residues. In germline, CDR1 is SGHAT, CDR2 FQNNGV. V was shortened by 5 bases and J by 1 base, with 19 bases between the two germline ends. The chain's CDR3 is CASSNKDSPNRTDTQYF. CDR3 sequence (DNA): TGTGCCAGCAGCAATAAGGACAGCCCAAACCGCACAGATACGCAGTATTTT.

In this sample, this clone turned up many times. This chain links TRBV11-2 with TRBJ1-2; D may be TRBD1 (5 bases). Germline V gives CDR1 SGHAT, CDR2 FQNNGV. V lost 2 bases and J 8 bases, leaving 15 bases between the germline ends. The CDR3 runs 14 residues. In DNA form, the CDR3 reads TGTGCCAGCAGCTTATCCGTGTCAGGGAAAGGCTACACCTTC. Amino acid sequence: CASSLSVSGKGYTF.

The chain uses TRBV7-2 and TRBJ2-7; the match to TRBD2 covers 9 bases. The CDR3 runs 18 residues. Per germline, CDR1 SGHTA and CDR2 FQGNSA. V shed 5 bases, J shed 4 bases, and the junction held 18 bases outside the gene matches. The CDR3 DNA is TGTGCCAGCAGCACGCGCGGGGGGCCTAGCGGGAACAAATACGAGCAGTACTTC. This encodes CASSTRGGPSGNKYEQYF.